This T cell receptor beta chain was observed in a study of tumor-infiltrating lymphocytes in primary liver carcinoma. Study at large: These were node-negative, non-metastatic T1-T3 tumors of roughly 4 to 10 cm.

Germline DNA was extracted alongside blood RNA, which was obtained from unsorted whole blood. Priming with a constant-region primer yielded TCR beta cDNA from about 540 ng total RNA. Generation of the TCR beta libraries relied on three nested multiplex PCR rounds using slightly modified ARM-PCR. It was with TRBV1-TRBV30 forward primers and a C-beta reverse primer that the first two PCR rounds were run, at roughly 10 cycles each. MiXCR, run by TCRdb on the multiplex PCR reads, gives a single entry per CDR3 protein. The sample consists of approximately 300,000 distinct CDR3 sequences, about 60% of them appearing once. There are a few counts of this clonotype. Between the trimmed V and J ends, which lost 5 bases and 5 bases, there was a span of 10 bases. The CDR3 loop spans 13 amino acids. CDR1 is SEHNR and CDR2 is FQNEAQ in the germline V gene (reference sequence).

The gene calls are TRBV7-9 and TRBJ2-1; D possibly corresponds to TRBD2 (5 bases). The receptor was derived from a man between 40 and 49 years old with primary liver carcinoma and hepatitis B virus infection. Sample: peripheral blood. CDR3 residues: CASSPRRDNEQFF. DNA for the CDR3: TGTGCCAGCAGCCCGCGGCGGGACAATGAGCAGTTCTTC.